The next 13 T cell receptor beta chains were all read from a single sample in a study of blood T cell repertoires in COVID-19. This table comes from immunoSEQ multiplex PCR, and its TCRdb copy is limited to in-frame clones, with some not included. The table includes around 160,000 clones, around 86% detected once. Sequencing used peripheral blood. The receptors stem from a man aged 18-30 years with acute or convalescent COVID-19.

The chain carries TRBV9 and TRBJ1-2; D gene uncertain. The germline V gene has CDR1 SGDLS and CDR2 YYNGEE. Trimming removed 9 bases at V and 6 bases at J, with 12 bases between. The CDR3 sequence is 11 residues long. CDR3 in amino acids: CATQEVHGYTF. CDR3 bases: TGTGCCACCCAGGAGGTGCATGGCTACACCTTC.

The CDR3: CASSRIAGGITGELFF. The CDR3, as DNA: TGTGCCAGCAGCAGAATAGCGGGGGGCATCACCGGGGAGCTGTTTTTT. The V call is TRBV7-9, the J call TRBJ2-2, with 10 bases that match TRBD2. V trimming: 5 bases; J trimming: 4 bases; junction bases outside the gene matches: 7. The CDR3 is made up of 16 amino acids. CDR1 and CDR2 (germline): SEHNR, FQNEAQ (reference sequence).

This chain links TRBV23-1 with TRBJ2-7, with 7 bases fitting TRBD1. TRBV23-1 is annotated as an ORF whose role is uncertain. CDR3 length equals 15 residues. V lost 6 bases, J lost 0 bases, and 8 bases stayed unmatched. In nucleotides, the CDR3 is TGCGCCAGCAGAATGGGACAGCCGAGCTCCTACGAGCAGTACTTC. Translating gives CASRMGQPSSYEQYF.

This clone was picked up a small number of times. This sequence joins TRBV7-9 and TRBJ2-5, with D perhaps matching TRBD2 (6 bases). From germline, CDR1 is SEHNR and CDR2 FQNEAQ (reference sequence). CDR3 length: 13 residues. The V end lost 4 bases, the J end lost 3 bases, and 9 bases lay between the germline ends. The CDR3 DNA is TGTGCCAGCAGCTGGGCGGGGAAAGAGACCCAGTACTTC. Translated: CASSWAGKETQYF.

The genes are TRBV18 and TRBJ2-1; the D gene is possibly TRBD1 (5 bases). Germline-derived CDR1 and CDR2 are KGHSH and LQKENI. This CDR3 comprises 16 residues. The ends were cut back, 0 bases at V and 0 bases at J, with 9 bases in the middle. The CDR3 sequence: CASSPPYGHSYNEQFF. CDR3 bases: TGTGCCAGCTCACCACCTTACGGACACTCCTACAATGAGCAGTTCTTC.

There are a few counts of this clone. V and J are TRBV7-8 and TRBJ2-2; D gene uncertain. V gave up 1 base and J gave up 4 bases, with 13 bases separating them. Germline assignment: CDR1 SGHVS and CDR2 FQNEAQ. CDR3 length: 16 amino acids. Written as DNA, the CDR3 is TGTGCCAGCAGCTTAGATTCAGTATTCACCACCGGGGAGCTGTTTTTT. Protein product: CASSLDSVFTTGELFF.

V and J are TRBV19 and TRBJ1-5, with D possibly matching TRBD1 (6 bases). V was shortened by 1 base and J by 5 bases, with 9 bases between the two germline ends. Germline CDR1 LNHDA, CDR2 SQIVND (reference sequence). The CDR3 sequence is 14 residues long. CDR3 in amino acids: CASSIVGGDQPQHF. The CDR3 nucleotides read TGTGCCAGTAGTATAGTAGGGGGAGATCAGCCCCAGCATTTT.

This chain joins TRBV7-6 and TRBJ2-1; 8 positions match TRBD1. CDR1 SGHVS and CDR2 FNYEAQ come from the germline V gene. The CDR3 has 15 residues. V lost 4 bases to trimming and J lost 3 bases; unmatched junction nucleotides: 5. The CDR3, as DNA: TGTGCCAGCAGCTATCCGGGGACAGGCTACAATGAGCAGTTCTTC. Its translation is CASSYPGTGYNEQFF.

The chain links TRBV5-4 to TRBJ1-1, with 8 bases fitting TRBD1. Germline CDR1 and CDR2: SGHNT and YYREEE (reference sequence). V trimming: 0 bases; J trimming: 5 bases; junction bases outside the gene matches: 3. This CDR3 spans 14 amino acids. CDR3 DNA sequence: TGTGCCAGCAGCTTGGCAGGGGGCAATACTGAAGCTTTCTTT. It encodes CASSLAGGNTEAFF.

CDR3 protein: CASSPGQGNGELFF. CDR3 DNA sequence: TGTGCCAGCAGCCCGGGACAGGGGAACGGGGAGCTGTTTTTT. The chain recombines TRBV5-4 with TRBJ2-2; TRBD1 agrees at 10 bases. The germline gives CDR1 SGHNT, CDR2 YYREEE (reference sequence). The ends lost 4 bases at V and 7 bases at J; junction bases unmatched: 4. CDR3 size: 14 residues. The whole variable domain, remainder taken from reference TRBV5-4 and TRBJ2-2, is ETGVTQSPTHLIKTRGQQVTLRCSSQSGHNTVSWYQQALGQGPQFIFQYYREEENGRGNFPPRFSGLQFPNYSSELNVNALELDDSALYLCASSPGQGNGELFFGEGSRLTVL.

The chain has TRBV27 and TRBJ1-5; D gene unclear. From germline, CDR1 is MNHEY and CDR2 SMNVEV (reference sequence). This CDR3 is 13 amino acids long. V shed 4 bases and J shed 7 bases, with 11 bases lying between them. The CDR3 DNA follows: TGTGCCAGCAGTTCGCAGTCTCGACAGCCCCAGCATTTT. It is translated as CASSSQSRQPQHF.

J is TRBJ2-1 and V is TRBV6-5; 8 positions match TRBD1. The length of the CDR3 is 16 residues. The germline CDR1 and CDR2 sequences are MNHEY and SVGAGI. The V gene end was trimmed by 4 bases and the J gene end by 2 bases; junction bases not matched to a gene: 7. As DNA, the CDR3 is TGTGCCAGCAGTTTGAGACAGGGGATTACCTACAATGAGCAGTTCTTC. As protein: CASSLRQGITYNEQFF.

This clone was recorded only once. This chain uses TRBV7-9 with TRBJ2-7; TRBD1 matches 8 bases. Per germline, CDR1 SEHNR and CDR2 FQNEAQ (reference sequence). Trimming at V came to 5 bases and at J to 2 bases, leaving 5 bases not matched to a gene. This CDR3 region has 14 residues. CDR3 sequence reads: CASSPRTGTYEQYV. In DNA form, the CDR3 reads TGTGCCAGCAGCCCCAGGACAGGGACCTACGAGCAGTACGTC.